This T cell receptor beta chain came from a study of OX40 agonist ivuxolimab in advanced cancers. On the study more broadly: Patients were dosed with the agonistic anti-OX40 (CD134) antibody ivuxolimab. Every 2 weeks, patients received ivuxolimab intravenously, dosed at 0.01 to 10 mg/kg.

Study-level findings and limits: It was not determined which antigens were specifically recognized by the peripheral T cells that had undergone clonal expansion. CD4+ and CD8+ T cells in blood underwent clonal expansion by week 6 at 0.1 to 3.0 mg/kg.

Some clones are missing from TCRdb's copy, which holds only in-frame ones; the method was immunoSEQ multiplex PCR. There are roughly 15,000 clones in the sample; approximately 86% occur only once, and approximately 20% lies in the top ten. A word on this clone: No antigen is known for it.

The CDR3 totals 16 residues. The V end lost 2 bases, the J end lost 0 bases, and 14 bases lay between the germline ends. Germline V gives CDR1 MNHNY, CDR2 SVGAGI (reference sequence). Sequenced here: CD4+ or CD8+ T cells sorted from blood, sampled in a trial of the OX40 agonist ivuxolimab. The chain uses TRBV6-6 and TRBJ2-7; D is possibly TRBD2 (5 bases). The sequence was collected from an adult with an advanced solid tumor such as melanoma, head and neck, liver or kidney cancer. In DNA form, the CDR3 reads TGTGCCAGCAGTTACGCACGGGGAGAAGACTCCTACGAGCAGTACTTC. The encoded protein is CASSYARGEDSYEQYF.